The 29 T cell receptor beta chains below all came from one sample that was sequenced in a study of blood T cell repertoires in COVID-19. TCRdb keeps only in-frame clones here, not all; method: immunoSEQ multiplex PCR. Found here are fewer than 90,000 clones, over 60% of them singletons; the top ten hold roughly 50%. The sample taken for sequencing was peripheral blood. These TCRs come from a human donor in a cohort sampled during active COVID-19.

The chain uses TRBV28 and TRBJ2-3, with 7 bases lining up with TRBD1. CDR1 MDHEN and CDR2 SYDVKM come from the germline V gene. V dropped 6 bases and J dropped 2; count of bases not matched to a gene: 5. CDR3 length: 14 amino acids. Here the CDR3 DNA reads TGTGCCAGCAGCACGGGACAGATCACAGATACGCAGTATTTT. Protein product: CASSTGQITDTQYF.

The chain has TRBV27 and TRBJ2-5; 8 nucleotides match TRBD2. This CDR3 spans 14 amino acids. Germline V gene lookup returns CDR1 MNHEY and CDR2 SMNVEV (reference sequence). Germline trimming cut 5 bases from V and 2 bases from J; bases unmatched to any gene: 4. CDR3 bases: TGTGCCAGCAGTCGGGGGGGCAGGCAAGAGACCCAGTACTTC. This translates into CASSRGGRQETQYF.

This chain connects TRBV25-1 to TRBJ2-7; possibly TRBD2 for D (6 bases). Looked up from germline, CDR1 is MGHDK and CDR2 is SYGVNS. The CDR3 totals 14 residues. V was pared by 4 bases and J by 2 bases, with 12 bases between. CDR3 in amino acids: CASSAGLLTYEQYF. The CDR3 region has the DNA TGTGCCAGCAGTGCAGGACTACTAACCTACGAGCAGTACTTC.

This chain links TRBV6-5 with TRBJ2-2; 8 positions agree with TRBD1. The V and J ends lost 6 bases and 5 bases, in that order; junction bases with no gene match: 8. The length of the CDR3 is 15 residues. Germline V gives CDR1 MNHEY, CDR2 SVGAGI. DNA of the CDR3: TGTGCCAGCAGAGGCCAGGGGGCTATTACCGGGGAGCTGTTTTTT. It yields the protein CASRGQGAITGELFF.

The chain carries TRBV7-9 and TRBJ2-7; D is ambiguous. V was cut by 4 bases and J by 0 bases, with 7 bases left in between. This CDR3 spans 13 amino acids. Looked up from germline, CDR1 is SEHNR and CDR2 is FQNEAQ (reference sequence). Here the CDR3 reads CASSSVNSYEQYF. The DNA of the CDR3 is TGTGCCAGCAGCTCCGTAAACTCCTACGAGCAGTACTTC.

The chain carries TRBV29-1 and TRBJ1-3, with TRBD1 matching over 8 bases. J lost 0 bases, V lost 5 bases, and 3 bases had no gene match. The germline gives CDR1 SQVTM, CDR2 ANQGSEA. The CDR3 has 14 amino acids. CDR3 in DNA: TGCAGCGTTAGGACAGGGAGCTCTGGAAACACCATATATTTT. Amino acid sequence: CSVRTGSSGNTIYF. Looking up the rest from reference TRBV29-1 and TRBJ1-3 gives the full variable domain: SAVISQKPSRDICQRGTSLTIQCQVDSQVTMMFWYRQQPGQSLTLIATANQGSEATYESGFVIDKFPISRPNLTFSTLTVSNMSPEDSSIYLCSVRTGSSGNTIYFGEGSWLTVV.

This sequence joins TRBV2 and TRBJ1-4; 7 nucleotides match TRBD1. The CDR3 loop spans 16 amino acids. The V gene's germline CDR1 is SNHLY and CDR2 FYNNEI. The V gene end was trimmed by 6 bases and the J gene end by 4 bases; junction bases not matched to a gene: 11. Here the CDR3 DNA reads TGTGCCAGCAGCGCCCTTGGACAGGCCATTAATGAAAAACTGTTTTTT. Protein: CASSALGQAINEKLFF.

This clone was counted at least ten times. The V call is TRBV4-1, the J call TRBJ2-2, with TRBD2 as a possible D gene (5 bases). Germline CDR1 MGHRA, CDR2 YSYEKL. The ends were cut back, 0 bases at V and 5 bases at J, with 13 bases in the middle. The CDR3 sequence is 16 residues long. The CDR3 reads CASSQEERAKTGELFF. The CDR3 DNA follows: TGCGCCAGCAGCCAAGAGGAGAGGGCTAAGACCGGGGAGCTGTTTTTT.

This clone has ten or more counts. The CDR3 sequence: CSANLESPLHF. CDR3 coding DNA: TGCAGTGCTAACCTGGAGTCACCCCTCCACTTT. The chain links TRBV20-1 to TRBJ1-6; D remains ambiguous. Germline loops: CDR1 DFQATT, CDR2 SNEGSKA (reference sequence). Trimming removed 4 bases from V and 10 bases from J, with 8 bases in between. This CDR3 spans 11 amino acids.

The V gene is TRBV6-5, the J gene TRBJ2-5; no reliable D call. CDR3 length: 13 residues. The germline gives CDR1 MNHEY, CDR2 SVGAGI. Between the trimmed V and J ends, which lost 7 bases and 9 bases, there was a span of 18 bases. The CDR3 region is CASTLSPTSSQYF. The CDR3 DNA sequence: TGTGCCAGCACCTTAAGCCCCACCTCGTCCCAGTACTTC.

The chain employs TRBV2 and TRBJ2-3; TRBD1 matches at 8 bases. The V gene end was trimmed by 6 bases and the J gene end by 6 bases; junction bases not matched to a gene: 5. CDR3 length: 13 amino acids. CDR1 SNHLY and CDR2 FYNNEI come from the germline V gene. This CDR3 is CASRIDRGDTQYF. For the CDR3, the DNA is TGTGCCAGCAGAATTGACAGGGGCGATACGCAGTATTTT.

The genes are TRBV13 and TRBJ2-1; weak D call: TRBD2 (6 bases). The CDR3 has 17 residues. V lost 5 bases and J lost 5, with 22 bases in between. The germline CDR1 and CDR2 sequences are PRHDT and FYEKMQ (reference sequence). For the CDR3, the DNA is TGTGCCAGCAGCCCCTCGGAGGGAGGCCCCTCGGACAATGAGCAGTTCTTC. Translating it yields CASSPSEGGPSDNEQFF.

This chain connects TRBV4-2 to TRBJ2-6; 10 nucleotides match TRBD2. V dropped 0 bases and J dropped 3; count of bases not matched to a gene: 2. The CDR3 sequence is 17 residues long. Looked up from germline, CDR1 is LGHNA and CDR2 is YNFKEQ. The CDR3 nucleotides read TGTGCCAGCAGCCAAGAACTAGCGGGAATTGGGGCCAACGTCCTGACTTTC. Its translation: CASSQELAGIGANVLTF.

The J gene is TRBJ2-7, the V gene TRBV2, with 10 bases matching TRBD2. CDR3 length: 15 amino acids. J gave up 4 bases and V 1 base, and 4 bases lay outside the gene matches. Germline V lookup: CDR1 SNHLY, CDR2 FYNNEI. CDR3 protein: CASSEGLAGDYEQYF. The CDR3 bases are TGTGCCAGCAGTGAAGGGCTAGCGGGAGATTACGAGCAGTACTTC.

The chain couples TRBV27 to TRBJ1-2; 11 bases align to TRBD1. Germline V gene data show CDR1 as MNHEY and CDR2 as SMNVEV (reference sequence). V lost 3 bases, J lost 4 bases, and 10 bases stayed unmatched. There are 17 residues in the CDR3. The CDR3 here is CASSFRDPGQGVYGYTF. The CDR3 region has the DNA TGTGCCAGCAGTTTCCGGGACCCGGGACAGGGGGTCTATGGCTACACCTTC.

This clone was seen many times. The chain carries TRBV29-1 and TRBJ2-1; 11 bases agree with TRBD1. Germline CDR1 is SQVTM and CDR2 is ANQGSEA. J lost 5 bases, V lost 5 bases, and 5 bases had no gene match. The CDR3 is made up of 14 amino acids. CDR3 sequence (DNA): TGCAGCGTTCGAGGACAGGGGGCAAACAATGAGCAGTTCTTC. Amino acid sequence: CSVRGQGANNEQFF.

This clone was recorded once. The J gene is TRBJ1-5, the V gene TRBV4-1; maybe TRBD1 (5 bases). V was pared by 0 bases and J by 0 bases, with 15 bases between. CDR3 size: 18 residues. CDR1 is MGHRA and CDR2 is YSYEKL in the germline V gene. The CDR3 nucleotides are TGCGCCAGCAGCCAAGATCTCCAGGGTTTATTTAGCAATCAGCCCCAGCATTTT. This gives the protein CASSQDLQGLFSNQPQHF.

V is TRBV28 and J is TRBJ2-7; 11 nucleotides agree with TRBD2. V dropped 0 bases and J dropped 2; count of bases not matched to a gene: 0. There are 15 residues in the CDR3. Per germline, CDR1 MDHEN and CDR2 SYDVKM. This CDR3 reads CASSLWTSGTYEQYF. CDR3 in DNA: TGTGCCAGCAGTTTATGGACTAGCGGGACCTACGAGCAGTACTTC.

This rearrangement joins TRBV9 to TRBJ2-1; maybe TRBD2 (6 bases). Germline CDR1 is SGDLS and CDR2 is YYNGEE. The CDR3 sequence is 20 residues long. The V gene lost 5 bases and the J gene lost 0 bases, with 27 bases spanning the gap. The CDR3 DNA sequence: TGTGCCAGCAGTCGGTTTGGAGGGCCCCCCGATTATAGCTCCTACAATGAGCAGTTCTTC. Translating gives CASSRFGGPPDYSSYNEQFF.

The CDR3 DNA follows: TGTGCCAGCAGACACGGACTGCAGAACACTGAAGCTTTCTTT. As protein: CASRHGLQNTEAFF. The V and J genes are TRBV28 and TRBJ1-1; D not resolved. This CDR3 region has 14 residues. From germline, CDR1 is MDHEN and CDR2 SYDVKM. V lost 6 bases, J lost 1 base, and 12 bases lay in between. Supplemented by reference TRBV28 and TRBJ1-1, the full variable domain reads DVKVTQSSRYLVKRTGEKVFLECVQDMDHENMFWYRQDPGLGLRLIYFSYDVKMKEKGDIPEGYSVSREKKERFSLILESASTNQTSMYLCASRHGLQNTEAFFGQGTRLTVV.

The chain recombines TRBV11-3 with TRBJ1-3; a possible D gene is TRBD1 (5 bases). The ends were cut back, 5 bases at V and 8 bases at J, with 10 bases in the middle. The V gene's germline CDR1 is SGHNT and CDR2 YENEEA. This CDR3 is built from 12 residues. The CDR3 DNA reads TGTGCCAGCAGCCCTGGAGGGGACACCATATATTTT. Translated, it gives CASSPGGDTIYF.

The CDR3 sequence is CASSLIPTSGPMGGELFF. CDR3 sequence (DNA): TGTGCCAGCAGCCTAATCCCGACTAGCGGACCTATGGGCGGGGAGCTGTTTTTT. The gene calls are TRBV27 and TRBJ2-2; 9 positions agree with TRBD2. V lost 6 bases, J lost 7 bases, and 18 bases stayed unmatched. The CDR3 totals 18 residues. Germline CDR1 and CDR2: MNHEY and SMNVEV (reference sequence).

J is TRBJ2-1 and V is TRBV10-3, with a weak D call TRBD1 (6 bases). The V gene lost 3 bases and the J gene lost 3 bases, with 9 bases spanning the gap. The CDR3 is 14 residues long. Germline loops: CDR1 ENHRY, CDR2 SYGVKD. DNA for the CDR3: TGTGCCATCAGTGATTGGGACAACTACAATGAGCAGTTCTTC. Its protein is CAISDWDNYNEQFF.

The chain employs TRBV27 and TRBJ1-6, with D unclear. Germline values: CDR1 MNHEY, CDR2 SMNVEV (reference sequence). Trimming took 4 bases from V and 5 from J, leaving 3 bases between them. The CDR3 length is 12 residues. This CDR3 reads CASSSNNSPLHF. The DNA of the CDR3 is TGTGCCAGCAGTTCTAATAATTCACCCCTCCACTTT.

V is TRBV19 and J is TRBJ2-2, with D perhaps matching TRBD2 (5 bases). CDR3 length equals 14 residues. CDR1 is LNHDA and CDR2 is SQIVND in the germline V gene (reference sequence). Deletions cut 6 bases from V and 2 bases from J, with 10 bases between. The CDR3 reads CASRWTGNTGELFF. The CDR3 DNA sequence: TGTGCCAGTAGGTGGACGGGAAACACCGGGGAGCTGTTTTTT.

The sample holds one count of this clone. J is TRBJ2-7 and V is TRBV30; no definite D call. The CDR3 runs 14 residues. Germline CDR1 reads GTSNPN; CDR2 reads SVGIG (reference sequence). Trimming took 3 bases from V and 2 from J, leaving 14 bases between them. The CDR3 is CAWRASDITYEQYF. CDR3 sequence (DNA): TGTGCCTGGAGGGCCAGTGATATTACCTACGAGCAGTACTTC.

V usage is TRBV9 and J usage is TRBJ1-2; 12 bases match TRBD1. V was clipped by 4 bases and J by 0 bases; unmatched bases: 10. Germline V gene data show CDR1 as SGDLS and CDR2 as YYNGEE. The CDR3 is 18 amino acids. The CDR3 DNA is TGTGCCAGCAGCTCAGACGGGGACAGGGGGCTGTCTAACTATGGCTACACCTTC. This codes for CASSSDGDRGLSNYGYTF.

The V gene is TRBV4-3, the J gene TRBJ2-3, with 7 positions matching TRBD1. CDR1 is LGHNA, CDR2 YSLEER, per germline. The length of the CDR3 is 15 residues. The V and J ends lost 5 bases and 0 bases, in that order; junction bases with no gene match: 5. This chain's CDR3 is CASSAWDSSTDTQYF. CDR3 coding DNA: TGCGCCAGCAGCGCCTGGGACAGTAGCACAGATACGCAGTATTTT.

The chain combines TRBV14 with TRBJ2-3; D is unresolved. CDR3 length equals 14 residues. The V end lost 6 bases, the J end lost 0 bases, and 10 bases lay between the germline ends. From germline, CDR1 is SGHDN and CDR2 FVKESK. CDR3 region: CASSQPMSTDTQYF. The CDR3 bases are TGTGCCAGCAGTCAACCCATGAGCACAGATACGCAGTATTTT.